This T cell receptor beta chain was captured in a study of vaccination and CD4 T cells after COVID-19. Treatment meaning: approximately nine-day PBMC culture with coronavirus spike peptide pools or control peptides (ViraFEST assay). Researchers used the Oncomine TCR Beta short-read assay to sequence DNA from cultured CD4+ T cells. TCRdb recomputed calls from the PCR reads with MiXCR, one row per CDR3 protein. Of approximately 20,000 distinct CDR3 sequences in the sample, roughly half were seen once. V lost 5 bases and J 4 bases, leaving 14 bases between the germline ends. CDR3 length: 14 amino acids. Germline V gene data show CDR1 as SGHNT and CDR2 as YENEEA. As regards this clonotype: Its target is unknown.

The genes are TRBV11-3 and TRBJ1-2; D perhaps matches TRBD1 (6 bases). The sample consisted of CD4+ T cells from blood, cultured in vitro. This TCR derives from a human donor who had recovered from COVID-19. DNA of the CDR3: TGTGCCAGCAGCGAGTCCGGGGGGCCCTATGGCTACACCTTC. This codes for CASSESGGPYGYTF.